The 31 T cell receptor beta chains in this list originate from one sample, sequenced in a study of blood T cell repertoires in COVID-19. TCRdb keeps only in-frame clones here, not all; method: immunoSEQ multiplex PCR. This table has about 91,000 clones, almost 90% appearing once. Sequences were obtained from peripheral blood. The receptors stem from a woman aged 65 to 85 with acute or convalescent COVID-19.

The chain uses TRBV9 and TRBJ2-1; 13 bases are a match to TRBD2. CDR1 is SGDLS, CDR2 YYNGEE, per germline. Losses at the gene ends were 4 bases for V and 9 bases for J; bases not matched to a gene: 10. This CDR3 comprises 16 residues. The CDR3 DNA follows: TGTGCCAGCAGCCCCCGAGGACTAGCGGGAGCGGGTGAGCAGTTCTTC. Amino acids: CASSPRGLAGAGEQFF. Based on the CDR3 plus reference TRBV9 and TRBJ2-1, the full variable domain is DSGVTQTPKHLITATGQRVTLRCSPRSGDLSVYWYQQSLDQGLQFLIQYYNGEERAKGNILERFSAQQFPDLHSELNLSSLELGDSALYFCASSPRGLAGAGEQFFGPGTRLTVL.

V gene TRBV5-1 combines with J gene TRBJ2-3; 7 positions match TRBD2. CDR3 length: 17 amino acids. J was trimmed by 2 bases and V by 1 base; bases with no gene match: 10. CDR1 and CDR2 from the germline V gene are SGHRS and YFSETQ. CDR3 DNA sequence: TGCGCCAGCAGCTTGCTTCGCGGGGGTCAAATCACAGATACGCAGTATTTT. The encoded protein is CASSLLRGGQITDTQYF. The full variable domain, rest sourced from reference TRBV5-1 and TRBJ2-3, is KAGVTQTPRYLIKTRGQQVTLSCSPISGHRSVSWYQQTPGQGLQFLFEYFSETQRNKGNFPGRFSGRQFSNSRSEMNVSTLELGDSALYLCASSLLRGGQITDTQYFGPGTRLTVL.

V usage is TRBV7-8 and J usage is TRBJ2-5; 8 bases agree with TRBD2. This CDR3 is 16 amino acids long. Germline CDR1 and CDR2: SGHVS and FQNEAQ. V shed 3 bases, J shed 4 bases, and the junction held 10 bases outside the gene matches. CDR3 in amino acids: CASSFPPGGLRETQYF. CDR3 DNA: TGTGCCAGCAGCTTTCCACCGGGAGGGCTCCGAGAGACCCAGTACTTC.

The rearrangement uses TRBV28 and TRBJ2-7, with a possible D match to TRBD1 (5 bases). The CDR3 has 15 amino acids. Germline assignment: CDR1 MDHEN and CDR2 SYDVKM. Trimming cost V 5 bases and J 6 bases, with 20 bases left between them. This CDR3 reads CASSPLVRAFSEQYF. CDR3 nucleotides: TGTGCCAGCAGTCCCCTTGTCAGGGCATTTTCCGAGCAGTACTTC.

The CDR3 protein is CASSLTSFHEQYF. The CDR3 DNA sequence: TGTGCCAGCAGTTTAACTAGCTTCCACGAGCAGTACTTC. The J gene is TRBJ2-7, the V gene TRBV27; possibly TRBD2 for D (6 bases). Germline V gene lookup returns CDR1 MNHEY and CDR2 SMNVEV (reference sequence). The CDR3 totals 13 residues. V gave up 2 bases and J gave up 5 bases, with 10 bases separating them.

The chain joins TRBV9 to TRBJ1-2, with 7 bases fitting TRBD1. The V gene end was trimmed by 4 bases and the J gene end by 0 bases; junction bases not matched to a gene: 9. Germline CDR1 is SGDLS and CDR2 is YYNGEE. The CDR3 runs 16 residues. The CDR3 region has the DNA TGTGCCAGCAGCCCAAACGCAGGACAGGCTAACTATGGCTACACCTTC. As protein: CASSPNAGQANYGYTF.

The gene calls are TRBV5-6 and TRBJ1-5; weak D call: TRBD1 (5 bases). This CDR3 comprises 16 residues. Trimming removed 0 bases at V and 1 base at J, with 11 bases between. CDR1 and CDR2 from the germline V gene are SGHDT and YYEEEE. The CDR3 reads CASSLAAGRSNQPQHF. The CDR3 nucleotides read TGTGCCAGCAGCTTGGCCGCAGGGAGGAGCAATCAGCCCCAGCATTTT.

The chain carries TRBV5-6 and TRBJ1-1; 7 positions agree with TRBD1. V shed 2 bases, J shed 8 bases, and the junction held 3 bases outside the gene matches. The CDR3 has 12 residues. Germline values: CDR1 SGHDT, CDR2 YYEEEE. CDR3 loop: CASSFGQEEAFF. The CDR3 bases are TGTGCCAGCAGCTTCGGACAGGAAGAAGCTTTCTTT.

This chain links TRBV7-9 with TRBJ2-3; a weak D match, TRBD2 (8 bases). The CDR3 has 17 residues. Germline CDR1 reads SEHNR; CDR2 reads FQNEAQ (reference sequence). The V end was cut by 5 bases, the J end by 6 bases, with 24 bases between. CDR3: CASSHRGGGTGSDTQYF. CDR3 coding DNA: TGTGCCAGCAGCCACAGGGGCGGGGGGACCGGGTCCGATACGCAGTATTTT.

This chain joins TRBV7-9 and TRBJ1-2; weak D call: TRBD1 (5 bases). Trimming cost V 3 bases and J 10 bases, with 12 bases left between them. This CDR3 is 12 amino acids long. Germline-derived CDR1 and CDR2 are SEHNR and FQNEAQ (reference sequence). CDR3 region: CASSFDWGFYTF. The CDR3 DNA reads TGTGCCAGCAGCTTTGATTGGGGCTTCTACACCTTC. The complete variable domain, with remaining parts taken from reference TRBV7-9 and TRBJ1-2, reads DTGVSQNPRHKITKRGQNVTFRCDPISEHNRLYWYRQTLGQGPEFLTYFQNEAQLEKSRLLSDRFSAERPKGSFSTLEIQRTEQGDSAMYLCASSFDWGFYTFGSGTRLTVV.

This clone was seen a handful of times. J is TRBJ1-3 and V is TRBV3-1 (or the pseudogene TRBV3-2), with D possibly being TRBD1 (6 bases). Looked up from germline, CDR1 is LGHDT and CDR2 is YNNKEL (reference sequence). This CDR3 contains 14 residues. V was shortened by 4 bases and J by 2 bases, with 9 bases between the two germline ends. The CDR3 DNA follows: TGTGCCAGCAGCCCAGGGGTCCCTGGAAACACCATATATTTT. Encoded protein: CASSPGVPGNTIYF.

The chain recombines TRBV6-5 with TRBJ1-3; the D gene is possibly TRBD1 (6 bases). The germline V and J ends were trimmed by 2 bases and 0 bases, with 11 bases remaining between them. The CDR3 totals 16 residues. Germline lookup yields CDR1 MNHEY and CDR2 SVGAGI. CDR3 loop: CASSYGTTFSGNTIYF. The CDR3 DNA follows: TGTGCCAGCAGTTACGGGACAACATTCTCTGGAAACACCATATATTTT.

The genes are TRBV13 and TRBJ2-3, with a weak D call TRBD2 (5 bases). CDR3 length: 15 residues. Germline CDR1 reads PRHDT; CDR2 reads FYEKMQ (reference sequence). V was pared by 7 bases and J by 1 base, with 15 bases between. CDR3 amino acids: CASNRMEEGTDTQYF. The DNA for the CDR3 is TGTGCCAGCAACCGGATGGAGGAAGGCACAGATACGCAGTATTTT.

The chain carries TRBV5-4 and TRBJ2-1, with TRBD1 matching 7 bases. The CDR3 covers 15 residues. The V gene end was trimmed by 3 bases and the J gene end by 1 base; junction bases not matched to a gene: 4. From germline, CDR1 is SGHNT and CDR2 YYREEE (reference sequence). In DNA form, the CDR3 reads TGTGCCAGCAGCTACCTGGACAGGTCCTACAATGAGCAGTTCTTC. It specifies CASSYLDRSYNEQFF.

This sequence joins TRBV29-1 and TRBJ2-7; D possibly corresponds to TRBD1 (5 bases). Germline lookup yields CDR1 SQVTM and CDR2 ANQGSEA. The germline V and J ends were trimmed by 4 bases and 3 bases, with 22 bases remaining between them. The CDR3 is 16 residues long. This chain's CDR3 is CSVVGPRVEGFYEQYF. The CDR3 DNA reads TGCAGCGTTGTAGGTCCCAGGGTGGAAGGCTTCTACGAGCAGTACTTC.

The V call is TRBV30, the J call TRBJ2-5, with 11 bases lining up with TRBD1. The CDR3 is made up of 16 amino acids. J gave up 0 bases and V 0 bases, and 3 bases lay outside the gene matches. Germline loops: CDR1 GTSNPN, CDR2 SVGIG (reference sequence). Written as DNA, the CDR3 is TGTGCCTGGAGTGTGGGACAGGGGGTCAACCAAGAGACCCAGTACTTC. Translated, it gives CAWSVGQGVNQETQYF.

The chain carries TRBV7-2 and TRBJ2-5; TRBD1 matches 7 bases. Germline V gene lookup returns CDR1 SGHTA and CDR2 FQGNSA. CDR3 length equals 16 residues. Trimming took 4 bases from V and 2 from J; bases not matched to a gene: 10. The chain's CDR3 is CASSSDLATGQETQYF. The CDR3 region has the DNA TGTGCCAGCAGCTCGGACCTCGCGACAGGGCAAGAGACCCAGTACTTC.

This clone appeared a few times. The chain uses TRBV5-1 and TRBJ1-1; TRBD1 matches at 8 bases. Germline V gene sequence: CDR1 SGHRS, CDR2 YFSETQ. J was trimmed by 4 bases and V by 5 bases; bases with no gene match: 4. The CDR3 sequence is 13 residues long. The CDR3: CASRNTGGTEAFF. In DNA, the CDR3 is TGCGCCAGCAGAAATACAGGGGGCACTGAAGCTTTCTTT.

This rearrangement joins TRBV29-1 to TRBJ2-3; the match to TRBD2 covers 10 bases. The V and J ends lost 1 base and 2 bases, in that order; junction bases with no gene match: 3. CDR3 length: 15 amino acids. Germline lookup yields CDR1 SQVTM and CDR2 ANQGSEA. The CDR3 here is CSVEGTSGSTDTQYF. The CDR3 coding sequence is TGCAGCGTTGAAGGGACTAGCGGATCCACAGATACGCAGTATTTT.

The V gene is TRBV2, the J gene TRBJ2-1; 9 bases map to TRBD2. J was trimmed by 0 bases and V by 10 bases; bases with no gene match: 4. Germline CDR1 is SNHLY and CDR2 is FYNNEI. CDR3 length equals 14 residues. CDR3 sequence reads: CAIAGESSYNEQFF. The CDR3 nucleotides are TGTGCCATAGCGGGGGAGAGCTCCTACAATGAGCAGTTCTTC.

This clone showed up just once. The chain recombines TRBV19 with TRBJ1-5; 9 nucleotides agree with TRBD1. V dropped 3 bases and J dropped 6; count of bases not matched to a gene: 9. From germline, CDR1 is LNHDA and CDR2 SQIVND (reference sequence). The CDR3 is made up of 16 amino acids. Written as DNA, the CDR3 is TGTGCCAGTAGTATCCACCCAGGGACAGGGCCTCAGCCCCAGCATTTT. It yields the protein CASSIHPGTGPQPQHF.

This sequence joins TRBV11-3 and TRBJ2-1, with 7 bases aligning to TRBD2. Losses at the gene ends were 6 bases for V and 9 bases for J; bases not matched to a gene: 14. The CDR3 loop spans 15 amino acids. CDR1 is SGHNT and CDR2 is YENEEA in the germline V gene. CDR3 DNA: TGTGCCAGCAGTTTCCTAGCTGCGGGAGACGGTGAGCAGTTCTTC. Translated: CASSFLAAGDGEQFF.

The chain uses TRBV5-1 and TRBJ1-2; D remains ambiguous. Germline CDR1 is SGHRS and CDR2 is YFSETQ. The CDR3 runs to 17 residues. V lost 2 bases and J lost 4, with 21 bases in between. CDR3 amino acids: CASSFDLGQSLLYGYTF. CDR3 nucleotides: TGCGCCAGCAGCTTCGACCTAGGTCAGAGCCTCCTCTATGGCTACACCTTC.

The chain employs TRBV19 and TRBJ2-1; TRBD2 might be the D (6 bases). The CDR3 runs 13 residues. CDR1 is LNHDA, CDR2 SQIVND, per germline (reference sequence). V lost 5 bases, J lost 8 bases, and 13 bases lay in between. CDR3 coding DNA: TGTGCCAGTAGTGCTTGGGGAGGCGATGAGCAGTTCTTC. Encoded protein: CASSAWGGDEQFF.

This rearrangement joins TRBV2 to TRBJ1-1; D gene unclear. Trimming cost V 4 bases and J 4 bases, with 16 bases left between them. The length of the CDR3 is 15 residues. Germline V gives CDR1 SNHLY, CDR2 FYNNEI. As DNA, the CDR3 is TGTGCCAGCAGTGGGCCGAGCGGCTGGGGCACTGAAGCTTTCTTT. Protein product: CASSGPSGWGTEAFF.

V usage is TRBV5-4 and J usage is TRBJ1-4; 10 nucleotides agree with TRBD1. CDR1 is SGHNT, CDR2 YYREEE, per germline (reference sequence). The V segment lost 5 bases and the J segment 8 bases; nucleotides outside the gene matches: 6. This CDR3 region has 14 residues. The CDR3, as DNA: TGTGCCAGCAGTTGGACAGGGGGAAGAGAAAAACTGTTTTTT. This encodes CASSWTGGREKLFF. The whole variable domain, remainder taken from reference TRBV5-4 and TRBJ1-4, is ETGVTQSPTHLIKTRGQQVTLRCSSQSGHNTVSWYQQALGQGPQFIFQYYREEENGRGNFPPRFSGLQFPNYSSELNVNALELDDSALYLCASSWTGGREKLFFGSGTQLSVL.

The J gene is TRBJ1-1, the V gene TRBV3-1 (or the pseudogene TRBV3-2); D not certain. V was cut by 1 base and J by 4 bases, with 10 bases left in between. CDR1 is LGHDT, CDR2 YNNKEL, per germline (reference sequence). This CDR3 spans 14 amino acids. The CDR3 is CASSQGEGPTEAFF. CDR3 nucleotides: TGTGCCAGCAGCCAAGGAGAGGGCCCCACTGAAGCTTTCTTT.

The chain is built from TRBV19 and TRBJ2-1; 10 bases are a match to TRBD1. The CDR3 contains 12 residues. After removal of 6 bases from V and 8 bases from J, the junction contained 1 base not matched to a gene. Germline values: CDR1 LNHDA, CDR2 SQIVND (reference sequence). The CDR3 loop reads CASRDRGDEQFF. For the CDR3, the DNA is TGTGCCAGTAGGGACAGGGGGGATGAGCAGTTCTTC. Full variable domain (remainder filled in from reference TRBV19 and TRBJ2-1): DGGITQSPKYLFRKEGQNVTLSCEQNLNHDAMYWYRQDPGQGLRLIYYSQIVNDFQKGDIAEGYSVSREKKESFPLTVTSAQKNPTAFYLCASRDRGDEQFFGPGTRLTVL.

The V and J genes are TRBV30 and TRBJ2-1, with 11 bases that match TRBD2. This CDR3 has 16 residues. The germline V gene encodes CDR1 GTSNPN and CDR2 SVGIG (reference sequence). With V trimmed by 1 base and J by 4 bases, 6 bases remained unmatched. The CDR3 DNA sequence: TGTGCCTGGAGTGGAGGCGGACTAGCGGGTTACAATGAGCAGTTCTTC. Encoded protein: CAWSGGGLAGYNEQFF.

The rearrangement uses TRBV18 and TRBJ2-2; D is perhaps TRBD1 (5 bases). The CDR3 runs to 15 residues. The V end lost 4 bases, the J end lost 3 bases, and 12 bases lay between the germline ends. CDR1 and CDR2 (germline): KGHSH, LQKENI. As DNA, the CDR3 is TGTGCCAGCTCACAAGAACTCAGGGACACCGGGGAGCTGTTTTTT. It is translated as CASSQELRDTGELFF. Full variable domain (missing parts from reference TRBV18 and TRBJ2-2): NAGVMQNPRHLVRRRGQEARLRCSPMKGHSHVYWYRQLPEEGLKFMVYLQKENIIDESGMPKERFSAEFPKEGPSILRIQQVVRGDSAAYFCASSQELRDTGELFFGEGSRLTVL.

This chain joins TRBV20-1 and TRBJ2-1; unclear D gene. The CDR3 is 11 amino acids. Germline CDR1 and CDR2: DFQATT and SNEGSKA (reference sequence). Trimming removed 4 bases at V and 10 bases at J, with 11 bases between. CDR3 loop: CSATPGSEQFF. The DNA of the CDR3 is TGCAGTGCTACCCCAGGATCCGAGCAGTTCTTC.